One and the same sample provided the 3 T cell receptor beta chains below, sequenced in a study of blood T cell repertoires in COVID-19. The repertoire was sequenced with immunoSEQ multiplex PCR; TCRdb's copy has only in-frame clones and lacks some. The repertoire includes about 65,000 clones, approximately 95% of them detected once, and approximately 2.9% sits in the top ten. The sample consisted of peripheral blood. The receptors here all came from a man in his sixties or seventies with active COVID-19.

The chain couples TRBV5-4 to TRBJ2-7; 11 nucleotides match TRBD2. Germline values: CDR1 SGHNT, CDR2 YYREEE (reference sequence). Trimming took 1 base from V and 0 from J; bases not matched to a gene: 6. This CDR3 region has 17 residues. CDR3 sequence (DNA): TGTGCCAGCAGCTTGACTAGCGGGGGCCACAGCTCCTACGAGCAGTACTTC. Translating it yields CASSLTSGGHSSYEQYF.

The chain employs TRBV3-1 (or the pseudogene TRBV3-2) and TRBJ2-3; 10 bases match TRBD2. V dropped 1 base and J dropped 0; count of bases not matched to a gene: 1. CDR1 is LGHDT, CDR2 YNNKEL, per germline (reference sequence). The CDR3 runs 16 residues. CDR3 sequence reads: CASSQVTSGSTDTQYF. The DNA for the CDR3 is TGTGCCAGCAGCCAAGTGACTAGCGGGAGCACAGATACGCAGTATTTT.

The genes are TRBV27 and TRBJ2-3, with 8 bases identical to TRBD2. Losses at the gene ends were 6 bases for V and 6 bases for J; bases not matched to a gene: 11. Germline V gene sequence: CDR1 MNHEY, CDR2 SMNVEV (reference sequence). The CDR3 extends over 15 amino acids. The CDR3 nucleotides are TGTGCCAGCAGCCCCGTTGCGGGGGGTAGGGATACGCAGTATTTT. Its translation: CASSPVAGGRDTQYF.